The rows below give T cell receptor beta chains drawn from one sample of a study of T cell repertoires in cytomegalovirus infection. TCRdb processed the reads anew with MiXCR; each CDR3 protein has one entry. The sample has about 600,000 distinct CDR3 sequences, more than 20% seen once; the top ten hold less than 10%. Sequencing input: CD8+ T cells from PBMCs. These receptor sequences come from a human donor in good health (CMV status not recorded). Some clones in this sample may be carry-over from other donors' samples. Both conserved end residues are part of each CDR3. The order of the fields is J gene, V gene, D gene, CDR3 length, clone size, CDR3 DNA, CDR3 protein. D genes are given only for firm matches. The size entry is marked missing in some rows and otherwise reads once, few, many or a size class.

J gene: TRBJ2-1
V gene: TRBV29-1
D gene: -
CDR3 length: 17
clone size: -
CDR3 DNA: TGCAGCGTTGAAGTGGATTATTGGACGGGGTCCTACAATGAGCAGTTCTTC
CDR3 protein: CSVEVDYWTGSYNEQFF

J gene: TRBJ2-5
V gene: TRBV11-2
D gene: -
CDR3 length: 17
clone size: -
CDR3 DNA: TGTGCCAGCAGCGCCCATCGAATCGGGGGAGCCTCAGAGACCCAGTACTTC
CDR3 protein: CASSAHRIGGASETQYF

J gene: TRBJ2-5
V gene: TRBV6-5
D gene: TRBD2
CDR3 length: 15
clone size: -
CDR3 DNA: TGTGCCAGCAGTTACTCCCTAGCGGGGGAGGAGACCCAGTACTTC
CDR3 protein: CASSYSLAGEETQYF

J gene: TRBJ1-5
V gene: TRBV7-2
D gene: -
CDR3 length: 16
clone size: many
CDR3 DNA: TGTGCCAGCAGCCCGACTCGGGAAAACCTCAATCAGCCCCAGCATTTT
CDR3 protein: CASSPTRENLNQPQHF

J gene: TRBJ1-2
V gene: TRBV6-6
D gene: -
CDR3 length: 15
clone size: few
CDR3 DNA: TGTGCCAGCAGTTCCTCGAAATTCTCCAGCTATGGCTACACCTTC
CDR3 protein: CASSSSKFSSYGYTF

J gene: TRBJ2-2
V gene: TRBV4-1
D gene: TRBD1
CDR3 length: 17
clone size: -
CDR3 DNA: TGCGCCAGCAGCTTTAGGAGTGGGACAGCGAACACCGGGGAGCTGTTTTTT
CDR3 protein: CASSFRSGTANTGELFF

J gene: TRBJ2-2
V gene: TRBV6-2/TRBV6-3
D gene: -
CDR3 length: 16
clone size: few
CDR3 DNA: TGTGCCAGCAGTTCGTCCGGGACCGCAAACACCGGGGAGCTGTTTTTT
CDR3 protein: CASSSSGTANTGELFF

J gene: TRBJ2-3
V gene: TRBV4-2
D gene: TRBD2
CDR3 length: 15
clone size: -
CDR3 DNA: TGTGCCAGCAGCCAAGGCGGGAGAACCACAGATACGCAGTATTTT
CDR3 protein: CASSQGGRTTDTQYF

J gene: TRBJ2-1
V gene: TRBV20-1
D gene: -
CDR3 length: 16
clone size: -
CDR3 DNA: TGCAGTGCTAGTCCCCCTCTGGGGACTGGGGGGAATGAGCAGTTCTTC
CDR3 protein: CSASPPLGTGGNEQFF

J gene: TRBJ2-5
V gene: TRBV20-1
D gene: -
CDR3 length: 14
clone size: few
CDR3 DNA: TGCAGTGCTCCAGACTGGGACCCCCAAGAGACCCAGTACTTC
CDR3 protein: CSAPDWDPQETQYF

J gene: TRBJ2-5
V gene: TRBV19
D gene: -
CDR3 length: 17
clone size: many
CDR3 DNA: TGTGCCAGTAGGGATAGCAGGTCCTCGATGTACCAAGAGACCCAGTACTTC
CDR3 protein: CASRDSRSSMYQETQYF

J gene: TRBJ1-5
V gene: TRBV28
D gene: -
CDR3 length: 15
clone size: -
CDR3 DNA: TGTGCCAGCAGTTTGGTGGGGTCAGCCCATCAGCCCCAGCATTTT
CDR3 protein: CASSLVGSAHQPQHF

J gene: TRBJ2-5
V gene: TRBV29-1
D gene: -
CDR3 length: 10
clone size: -
CDR3 DNA: TGCAGCTTCGGGGTAGAGACCCAGTACTTC
CDR3 protein: CSFGVETQYF

J gene: TRBJ1-2
V gene: TRBV7-9
D gene: -
CDR3 length: 14
clone size: few
CDR3 DNA: TGTGCCAGCAGGCCGGACAGCTTTTTCTATGGCTACACCTTC
CDR3 protein: CASRPDSFFYGYTF

J gene: TRBJ1-1
V gene: TRBV6-6
D gene: TRBD1
CDR3 length: 13
clone size: -
CDR3 DNA: TGTGCCAGCAGTGCGGACAGGGGCGCTGAAGCTTTCTTT
CDR3 protein: CASSADRGAEAFF

J gene: TRBJ1-2
V gene: TRBV25-1
D gene: -
CDR3 length: 18
clone size: many
CDR3 DNA: TGTGCCAGCTCAGGCGCTCAGAGCAGACAGAACCTGGGCTATGGCTACACCTTC
CDR3 protein: CASSGAQSRQNLGYGYTF

J gene: TRBJ1-2
V gene: TRBV9
D gene: -
CDR3 length: 15
clone size: -
CDR3 DNA: TGTGCCAGCAGCGCTTGGGACAACGAGCAGTATGGCTACACCTTC
CDR3 protein: CASSAWDNEQYGYTF

J gene: TRBJ1-1
V gene: TRBV29-1
D gene: -
CDR3 length: 14
clone size: -
CDR3 DNA: TGCAGCGTTGAAGATATTGGTGGAGCTCTGCAAGCTTTCTTT
CDR3 protein: CSVEDIGGALQAFF

J gene: TRBJ1-1
V gene: TRBV12-3/TRBV12-4
D gene: -
CDR3 length: 12
clone size: many
CDR3 DNA: TGTGCCAGCAGTCATGGACGGCTTGAAGCTTTCTTT
CDR3 protein: CASSHGRLEAFF

J gene: TRBJ2-1
V gene: TRBV7-9
D gene: -
CDR3 length: 13
clone size: few
CDR3 DNA: TGTGCCAGCAGCTGGGACAACTACAATGAGCAGTTCTTC
CDR3 protein: CASSWDNYNEQFF

J gene: TRBJ2-1
V gene: TRBV6-1
D gene: TRBD1
CDR3 length: 13
clone size: -
CDR3 DNA: TGTGCCAACCGGGACAGGGGGAGGGATGAGCAGTTCTTC
CDR3 protein: CANRDRGRDEQFF

J gene: TRBJ2-2
V gene: TRBV29-1
D gene: -
CDR3 length: 13
clone size: few
CDR3 DNA: TGCAGCGTTGAAGATCTTGAGTCCGGGGAGCTGTTTTTT
CDR3 protein: CSVEDLESGELFF

J gene: TRBJ1-2
V gene: TRBV7-9
D gene: -
CDR3 length: 15
clone size: -
CDR3 DNA: TGTGCCAGCAGCGCAGACTTTTCGGGGCATTATGGCTACACCTTC
CDR3 protein: CASSADFSGHYGYTF

J gene: TRBJ2-7
V gene: TRBV29-1
D gene: TRBD1
CDR3 length: 18
clone size: few
CDR3 DNA: TGCAGCGTTGTCGGCAGGGGGCAGGGGGACAGGGGAGTTAACGAGCAGTACTTC
CDR3 protein: CSVVGRGQGDRGVNEQYF

J gene: TRBJ2-1
V gene: TRBV7-9
D gene: -
CDR3 length: 17
clone size: many
CDR3 DNA: TGTGCCAGCAGCTTAAAAAAACGGCAGAACCAAGTCAATGAGCAGTTCTTC
CDR3 protein: CASSLKKRQNQVNEQFF

J gene: TRBJ2-7
V gene: TRBV7-2
D gene: TRBD1
CDR3 length: 14
clone size: -
CDR3 DNA: TGTGCCAACAGCCTACGGACAGGGATCGACGAGCAGTACTTC
CDR3 protein: CANSLRTGIDEQYF

J gene: TRBJ2-1
V gene: TRBV6-4
D gene: TRBD2
CDR3 length: 20
clone size: -
CDR3 DNA: TGTGCCAGCAGTGACTCGGACCCCGGGACTAGCGGGGGCCATTACAATGAGCAGTTCTTC
CDR3 protein: CASSDSDPGTSGGHYNEQFF

J gene: TRBJ2-3
V gene: TRBV6-1
D gene: TRBD2
CDR3 length: 14
clone size: many
CDR3 DNA: TGTGCCAGCAGACTTAGCGGGGTTGCAGATACGCAGTATTTT
CDR3 protein: CASRLSGVADTQYF

J gene: TRBJ2-1
V gene: TRBV7-2
D gene: -
CDR3 length: 17
clone size: many
CDR3 DNA: TGTGCCAGCATCGACTCTACGGGACTCATCTCCTACAATGAGCAGTTCTTC
CDR3 protein: CASIDSTGLISYNEQFF

J gene: TRBJ1-2
V gene: TRBV7-9
D gene: -
CDR3 length: 14
clone size: -
CDR3 DNA: TGTGCCAGCAGCAGGGACACAACGAAAAGTGGCTACACCTTC
CDR3 protein: CASSRDTTKSGYTF

J gene: TRBJ1-1
V gene: TRBV20-1
D gene: -
CDR3 length: 13
clone size: -
CDR3 DNA: TGCAGTGCTGTAGGGAATACAAACACTGAAGCTTTCTTT
CDR3 protein: CSAVGNTNTEAFF

J gene: TRBJ2-2
V gene: TRBV7-2
D gene: -
CDR3 length: 13
clone size: many
CDR3 DNA: TGTGCCAGCAGCCGGGAACTCACCGGGGAGCTGTTTTTT
CDR3 protein: CASSRELTGELFF

J gene: TRBJ2-1
V gene: TRBV14
D gene: -
CDR3 length: 15
clone size: -
CDR3 DNA: TGTGCCAGCAGCCAATTTCAGGGTCCGAACGATGAGCAGTTCTTC
CDR3 protein: CASSQFQGPNDEQFF

J gene: TRBJ2-1
V gene: TRBV5-1
D gene: -
CDR3 length: 17
clone size: few
CDR3 DNA: TGCGCCAGCAGCTCATCTTGGGGCGTAAGCTCCTACAATGAGCAGTTCTTC
CDR3 protein: CASSSSWGVSSYNEQFF

J gene: TRBJ2-1
V gene: TRBV7-2
D gene: TRBD2
CDR3 length: 14
clone size: many
CDR3 DNA: TGTGCCAGCATCCCTAGCGGGGCCTACAATGAGCAGTTCTTC
CDR3 protein: CASIPSGAYNEQFF

J gene: TRBJ2-2
V gene: TRBV12-3/TRBV12-4
D gene: -
CDR3 length: 13
clone size: few
CDR3 DNA: TGTGCCAGCAGGGAAGGGGACACCGGGGAGCTGTTTTTT
CDR3 protein: CASREGDTGELFF

J gene: TRBJ1-2
V gene: TRBV19
D gene: -
CDR3 length: 14
clone size: -
CDR3 DNA: TGTGCCAGTATCTCTTGGGGCCAGGGTCATGGCTACACCTTC
CDR3 protein: CASISWGQGHGYTF

J gene: TRBJ2-3
V gene: TRBV23-1
D gene: -
CDR3 length: 16
clone size: many
CDR3 DNA: TGCGCCAGCAGTCATCCGACCCTCCTGAGCACAGATACGCAGTATTTT
CDR3 protein: CASSHPTLLSTDTQYF

J gene: TRBJ2-2
V gene: TRBV28
D gene: -
CDR3 length: 13
clone size: few
CDR3 DNA: TGTGCCAGCACCGGCATAGAGAGCGGGGAGCTGTTTTTT
CDR3 protein: CASTGIESGELFF

J gene: TRBJ2-7
V gene: TRBV20-1
D gene: -
CDR3 length: 14
clone size: -
CDR3 DNA: TGCAGTGCTGCCCCGGAGTGGGGGGCCTACGAGCAGTACTTC
CDR3 protein: CSAAPEWGAYEQYF

J gene: TRBJ2-3
V gene: TRBV5-6
D gene: -
CDR3 length: 15
clone size: many
CDR3 DNA: TGTGCCAGCAGCGGTGTGGCCTATATCGGAGATACGCAGTATTTT
CDR3 protein: CASSGVAYIGDTQYF

J gene: TRBJ2-3
V gene: TRBV27
D gene: -
CDR3 length: 14
clone size: -
CDR3 DNA: TGTGCCAGCAGTTTTATACAGGGAGGGGATACGCAGTATTTT
CDR3 protein: CASSFIQGGDTQYF

J gene: TRBJ2-2
V gene: TRBV6-5
D gene: -
CDR3 length: 16
clone size: few
CDR3 DNA: TGTGCCAGCAGTTACTCGGGCAGTTCGAACACCGGGGAGCTGTTTTTT
CDR3 protein: CASSYSGSSNTGELFF

J gene: TRBJ2-7
V gene: TRBV7-9
D gene: TRBD1
CDR3 length: 16
clone size: many
CDR3 DNA: TGTGCCAGCAGCTTAGCGACAGGGGCAAATTTCTACGAGCAGTACTTC
CDR3 protein: CASSLATGANFYEQYF

J gene: TRBJ1-1
V gene: TRBV12-5
D gene: -
CDR3 length: 16
clone size: few
CDR3 DNA: TGTGCTAGTGGTTTGGTATTGGGACACCAGAACACTGAAGCTTTCTTT
CDR3 protein: CASGLVLGHQNTEAFF

J gene: TRBJ2-1
V gene: TRBV11-2
D gene: -
CDR3 length: 14
clone size: -
CDR3 DNA: TGTGCCAGCAGCTTAAGGCCTTACTACAATGAGCAGTTCTTC
CDR3 protein: CASSLRPYYNEQFF

J gene: TRBJ1-3
V gene: TRBV29-1
D gene: -
CDR3 length: 11
clone size: few
CDR3 DNA: TGCAGCGGGGACTCTGGAAACACCATATATTTT
CDR3 protein: CSGDSGNTIYF

J gene: TRBJ1-1
V gene: TRBV7-2
D gene: -
CDR3 length: 15
clone size: many
CDR3 DNA: TGTGCCAGCAGCTCATACGCAGGGGAAGTGTTTGAAGCTTTCTTT
CDR3 protein: CASSSYAGEVFEAFF

J gene: TRBJ2-1
V gene: TRBV20-1
D gene: TRBD2
CDR3 length: 14
clone size: few
CDR3 DNA: TGCAGTGCTAGCATTAGCGGGAGTTACAATGAGCAGTTCTTC
CDR3 protein: CSASISGSYNEQFF

J gene: TRBJ1-2
V gene: TRBV10-3
D gene: -
CDR3 length: 15
clone size: -
CDR3 DNA: TGTGCCATCAGTGAGTCTCTTCCCCTTAACTATGGCTACACCTTC
CDR3 protein: CAISESLPLNYGYTF

J gene: TRBJ2-2
V gene: TRBV28
D gene: -
CDR3 length: 14
clone size: -
CDR3 DNA: TGTGCCAGCAGTCGCTGGACCAACACCGGGGAGCTGTTTTTT
CDR3 protein: CASSRWTNTGELFF

J gene: TRBJ1-5
V gene: TRBV10-1
D gene: TRBD1
CDR3 length: 21
clone size: few
CDR3 DNA: TGCGCCAGCAGAGAAAGTGGGGGGACAGGGGATCGGCATGCGAGCAATCAGCCCCAGCATTTT
CDR3 protein: CASRESGGTGDRHASNQPQHF

J gene: TRBJ2-1
V gene: TRBV7-8
D gene: -
CDR3 length: 14
clone size: many
CDR3 DNA: TGTGCCAGCAGCTCGCGGGGGCGCGGGGATGAGCAGTTCTTC
CDR3 protein: CASSSRGRGDEQFF

J gene: TRBJ1-2
V gene: TRBV20-1
D gene: -
CDR3 length: 14
clone size: few
CDR3 DNA: TGCAGTGCTAGAGCCCGGGTGGTCCTCTATGGCTACACCTTC
CDR3 protein: CSARARVVLYGYTF